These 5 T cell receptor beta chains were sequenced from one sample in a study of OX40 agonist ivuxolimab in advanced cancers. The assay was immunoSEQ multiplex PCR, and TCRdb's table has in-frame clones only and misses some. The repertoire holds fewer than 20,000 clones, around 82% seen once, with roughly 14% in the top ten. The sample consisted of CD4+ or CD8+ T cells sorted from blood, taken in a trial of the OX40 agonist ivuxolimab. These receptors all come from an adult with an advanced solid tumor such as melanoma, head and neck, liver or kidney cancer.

The CDR3 loop is CASSEGTSGVETQYF. In DNA form, the CDR3 reads TGCGCCAGCAGTGAAGGGACTAGCGGGGTTGAGACCCAGTACTTC. The J gene is TRBJ2-5, the V gene TRBV10-1; 13 bases fit TRBD2. The germline V gene has CDR1 WNHNN and CDR2 SYGVQD (reference sequence). Losses at the gene ends were 3 bases for V and 5 bases for J; bases not matched to a gene: 3. The CDR3 loop spans 15 amino acids.

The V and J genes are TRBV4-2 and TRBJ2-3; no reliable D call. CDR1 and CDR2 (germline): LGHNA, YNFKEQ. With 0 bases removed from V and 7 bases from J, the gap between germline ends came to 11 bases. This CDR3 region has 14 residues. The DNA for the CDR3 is TGTGCCAGCAGCCAAGATTCAGGAAGGAATACGCAGTATTTT. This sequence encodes CASSQDSGRNTQYF.

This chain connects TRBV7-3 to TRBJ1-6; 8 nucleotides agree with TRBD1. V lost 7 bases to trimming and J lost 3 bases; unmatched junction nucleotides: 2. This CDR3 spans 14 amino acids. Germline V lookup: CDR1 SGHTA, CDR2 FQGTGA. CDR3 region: CASTGGFYNSPLHF. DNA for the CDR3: TGTGCCAGCACAGGGGGCTTCTATAATTCACCCCTCCACTTT.

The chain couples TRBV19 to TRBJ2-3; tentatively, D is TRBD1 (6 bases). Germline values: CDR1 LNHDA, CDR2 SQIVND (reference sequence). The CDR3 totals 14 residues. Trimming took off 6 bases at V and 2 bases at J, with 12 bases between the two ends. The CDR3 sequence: CASSRQEFTDTQYF. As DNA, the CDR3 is TGTGCCAGTAGCAGACAGGAGTTCACAGATACGCAGTATTTT.

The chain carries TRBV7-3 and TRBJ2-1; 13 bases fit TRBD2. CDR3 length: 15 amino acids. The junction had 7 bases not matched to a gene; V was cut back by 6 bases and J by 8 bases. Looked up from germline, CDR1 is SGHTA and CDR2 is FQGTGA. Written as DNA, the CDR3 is TGTGCCAGCAGTCCAGGACTAGCGGGAGTGGATGAGCAGTTCTTC. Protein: CASSPGLAGVDEQFF.